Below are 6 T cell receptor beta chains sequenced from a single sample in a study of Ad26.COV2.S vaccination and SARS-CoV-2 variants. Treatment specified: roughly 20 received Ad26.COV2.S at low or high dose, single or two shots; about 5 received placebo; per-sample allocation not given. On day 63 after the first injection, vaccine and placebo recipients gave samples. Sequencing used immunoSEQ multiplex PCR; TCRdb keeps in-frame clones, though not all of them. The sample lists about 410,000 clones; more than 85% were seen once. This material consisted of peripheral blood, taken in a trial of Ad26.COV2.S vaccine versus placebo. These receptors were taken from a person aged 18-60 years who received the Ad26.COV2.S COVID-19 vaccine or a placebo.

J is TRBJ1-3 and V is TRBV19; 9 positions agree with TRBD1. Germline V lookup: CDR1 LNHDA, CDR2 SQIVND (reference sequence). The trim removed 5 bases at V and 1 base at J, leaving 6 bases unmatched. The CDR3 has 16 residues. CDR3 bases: TGTGCCAGTAGTGTAACAGGGGGCGCGTCTGGAAACACCATATATTTT. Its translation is CASSVTGGASGNTIYF.

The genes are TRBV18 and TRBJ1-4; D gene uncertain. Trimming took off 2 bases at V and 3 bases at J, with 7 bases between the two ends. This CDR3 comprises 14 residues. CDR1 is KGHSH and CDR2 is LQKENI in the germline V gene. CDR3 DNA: TGTGCCAGCTCACCAGGGTTAGCTAATGAAAAACTGTTTTTT. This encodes CASSPGLANEKLFF.

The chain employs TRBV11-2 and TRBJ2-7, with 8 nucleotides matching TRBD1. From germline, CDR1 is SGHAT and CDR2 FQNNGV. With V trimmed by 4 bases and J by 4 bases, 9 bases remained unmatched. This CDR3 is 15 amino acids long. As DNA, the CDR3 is TGTGCCAGCAGCTCGGGACAGGACGTTTATTACGAGCAGTACTTC. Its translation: CASSSGQDVYYEQYF.

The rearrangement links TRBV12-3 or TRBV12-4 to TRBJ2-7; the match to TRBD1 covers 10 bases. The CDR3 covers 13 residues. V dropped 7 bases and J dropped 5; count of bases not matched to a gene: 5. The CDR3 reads CASTLTGGNEQYF. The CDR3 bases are TGTGCCAGCACCCTGACAGGGGGCAACGAGCAGTACTTC.

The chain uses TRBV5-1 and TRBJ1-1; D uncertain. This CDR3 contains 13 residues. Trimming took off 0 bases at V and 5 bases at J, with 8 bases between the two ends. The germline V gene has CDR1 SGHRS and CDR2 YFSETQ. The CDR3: CASSLDGWTEAFF. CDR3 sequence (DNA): TGCGCCAGCAGCTTGGATGGGTGGACTGAAGCTTTCTTT.

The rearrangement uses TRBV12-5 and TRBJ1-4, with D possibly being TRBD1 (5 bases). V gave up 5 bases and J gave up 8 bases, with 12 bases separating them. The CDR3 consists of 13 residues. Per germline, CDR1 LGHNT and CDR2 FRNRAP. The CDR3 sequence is CASGTDTSEKLFF. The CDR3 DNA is TGTGCTAGTGGTACGGACACTTCAGAAAAACTGTTTTTT.